This TCR beta chain emerged from a study of blood T cell repertoires in COVID-19. Background on the study: The United States, Italy and Spain provided the acute and convalescent COVID-19 samples.

The CDR3 extends over 13 amino acids. The V segment lost 4 bases and the J segment 13 bases; nucleotides outside the gene matches: 5. The germline gives CDR1 SGDLS, CDR2 YYNGEE. Clones were sequenced by immunoSEQ multiplex PCR, and TCRdb holds only the in-frame ones, with some missing. In the table there are a few hundred thousand clones, around 87% of which are singletons. Enrollees, about 18 to 89 years old, lived in some 24 US areas. This sequence was found in a woman in her 50s who had recovered from COVID-19. The V gene is TRBV9, the J gene TRBJ2-2; 12 nucleotides match TRBD2. The sample consisted of PBMCs or T cells enriched from blood (not recorded which). The CDR3 nucleotides are TGTGCCAGCAGCTCTAGCGGGGGGGTACGGCTGTTTTTT. It translates to CASSSSGGVRLFF.